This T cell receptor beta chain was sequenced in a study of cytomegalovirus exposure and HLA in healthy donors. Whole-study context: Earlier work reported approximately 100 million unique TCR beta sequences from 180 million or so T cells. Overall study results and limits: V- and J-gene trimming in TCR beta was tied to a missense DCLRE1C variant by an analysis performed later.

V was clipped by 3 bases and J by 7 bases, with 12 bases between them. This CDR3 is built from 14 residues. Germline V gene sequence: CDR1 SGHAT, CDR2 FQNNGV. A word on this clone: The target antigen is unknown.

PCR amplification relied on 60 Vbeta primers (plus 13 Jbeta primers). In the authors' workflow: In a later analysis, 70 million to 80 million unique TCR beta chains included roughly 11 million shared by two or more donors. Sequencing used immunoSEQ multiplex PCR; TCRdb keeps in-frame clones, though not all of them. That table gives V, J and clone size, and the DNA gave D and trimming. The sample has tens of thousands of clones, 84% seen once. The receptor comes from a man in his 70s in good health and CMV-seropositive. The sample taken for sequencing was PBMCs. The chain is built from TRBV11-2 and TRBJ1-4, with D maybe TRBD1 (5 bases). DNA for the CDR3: TGTGCCAGCAGCTTTCAGGGTATTGGTGAAAAACTGTTTTTT. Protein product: CASSFQGIGEKLFF.